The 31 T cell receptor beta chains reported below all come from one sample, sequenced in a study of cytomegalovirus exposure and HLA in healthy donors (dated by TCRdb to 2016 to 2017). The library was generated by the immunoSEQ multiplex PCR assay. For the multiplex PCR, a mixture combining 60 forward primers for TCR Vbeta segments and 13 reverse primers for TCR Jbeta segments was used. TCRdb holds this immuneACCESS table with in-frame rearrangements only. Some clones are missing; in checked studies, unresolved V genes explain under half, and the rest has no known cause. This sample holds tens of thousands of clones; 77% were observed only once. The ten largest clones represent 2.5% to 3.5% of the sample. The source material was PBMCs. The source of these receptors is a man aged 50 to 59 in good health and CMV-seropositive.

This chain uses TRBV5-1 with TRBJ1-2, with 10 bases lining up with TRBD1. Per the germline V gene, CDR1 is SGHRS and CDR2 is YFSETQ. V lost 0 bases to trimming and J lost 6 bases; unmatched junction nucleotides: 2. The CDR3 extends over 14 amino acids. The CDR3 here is CASSLGDRGNGYTF. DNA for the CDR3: TGCGCCAGCAGCTTGGGGGACAGGGGAAATGGCTACACCTTC.

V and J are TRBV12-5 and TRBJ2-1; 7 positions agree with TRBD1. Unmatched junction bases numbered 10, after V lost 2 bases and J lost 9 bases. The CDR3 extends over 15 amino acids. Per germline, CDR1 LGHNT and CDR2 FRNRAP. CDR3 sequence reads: CASGLFPTTGVEQFF. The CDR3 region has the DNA TGTGCTAGTGGTTTGTTCCCAACCACAGGGGTTGAGCAGTTCTTC. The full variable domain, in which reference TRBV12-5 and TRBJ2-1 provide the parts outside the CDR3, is DARVTQTPRHKVTEMGQEVTMRCQPILGHNTVFWYRQTMMQGLELLAYFRNRAPLDDSGMPKDRFSAEMPDATLATLKIQPSEPRDSAVYFCASGLFPTTGVEQFFGPGTRLTVL.

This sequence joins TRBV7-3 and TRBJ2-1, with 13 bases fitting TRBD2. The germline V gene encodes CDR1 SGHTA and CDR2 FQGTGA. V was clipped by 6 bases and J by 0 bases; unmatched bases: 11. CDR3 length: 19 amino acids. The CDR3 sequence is CASSSSGGLAGSSYNEQFF. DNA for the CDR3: TGTGCCAGCAGTTCGTCCGGGGGACTAGCGGGATCCTCCTACAATGAGCAGTTCTTC.

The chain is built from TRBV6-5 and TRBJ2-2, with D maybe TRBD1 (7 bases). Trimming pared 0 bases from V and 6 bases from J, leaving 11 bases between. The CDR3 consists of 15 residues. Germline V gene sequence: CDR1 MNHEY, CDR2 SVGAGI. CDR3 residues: CASSYSEGAPGELFF. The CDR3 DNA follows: TGTGCCAGCAGTTACTCGGAGGGGGCCCCCGGGGAGCTGTTTTTT.

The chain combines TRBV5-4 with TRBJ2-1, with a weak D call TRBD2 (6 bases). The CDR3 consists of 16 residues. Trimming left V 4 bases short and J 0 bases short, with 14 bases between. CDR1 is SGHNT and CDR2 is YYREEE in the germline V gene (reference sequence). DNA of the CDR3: TGTGCCAGCAGCCCCGGAGCGGGTAACTCCTACAATGAGCAGTTCTTC. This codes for CASSPGAGNSYNEQFF.

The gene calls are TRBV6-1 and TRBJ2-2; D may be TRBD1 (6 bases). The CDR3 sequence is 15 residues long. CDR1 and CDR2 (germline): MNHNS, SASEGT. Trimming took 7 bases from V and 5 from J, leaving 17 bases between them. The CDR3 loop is CASNLPGHVTGELFF. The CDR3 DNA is TGTGCCAGCAATTTACCGGGACATGTGACCGGGGAGCTGTTTTTT.

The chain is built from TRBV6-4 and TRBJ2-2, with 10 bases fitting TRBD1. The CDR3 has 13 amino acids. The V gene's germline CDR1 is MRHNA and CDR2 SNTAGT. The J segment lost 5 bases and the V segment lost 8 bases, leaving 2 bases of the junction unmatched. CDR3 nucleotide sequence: TGTGCCAGCGGGACAGGGGATACCGGGGAGCTGTTTTTT. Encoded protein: CASGTGDTGELFF.

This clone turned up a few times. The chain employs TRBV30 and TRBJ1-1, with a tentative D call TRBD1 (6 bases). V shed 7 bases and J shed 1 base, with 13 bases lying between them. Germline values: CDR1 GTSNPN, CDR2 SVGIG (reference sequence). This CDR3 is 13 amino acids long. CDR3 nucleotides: TGTGCCTTACAGGGAGATGGGAACACTGAAGCTTTCTTT. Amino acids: CALQGDGNTEAFF.

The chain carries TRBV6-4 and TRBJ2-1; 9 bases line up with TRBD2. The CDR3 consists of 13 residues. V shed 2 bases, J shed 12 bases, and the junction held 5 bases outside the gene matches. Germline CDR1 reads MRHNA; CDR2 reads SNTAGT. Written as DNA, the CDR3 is TGTGCCAGCAGTGACAGAGCGGGAGGACTGCAGTTCTTC. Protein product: CASSDRAGGLQFF.

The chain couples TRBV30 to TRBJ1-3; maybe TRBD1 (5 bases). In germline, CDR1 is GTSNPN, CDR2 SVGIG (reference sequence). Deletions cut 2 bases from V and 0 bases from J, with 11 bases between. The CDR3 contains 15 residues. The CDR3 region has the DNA TGTGCCTGGAGTACAGGACATCACTCTGGAAACACCATATATTTT. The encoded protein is CAWSTGHHSGNTIYF.

CDR3 DNA sequence: TGCGCCAGCAGTGAGGTTGGGACTAGCGGTAACGAGCAGTACTTC. It is translated as CASSEVGTSGNEQYF. This rearrangement joins TRBV10-1 to TRBJ2-7, with 11 positions matching TRBD2. This CDR3 is built from 15 residues. Per the germline V gene, CDR1 is WNHNN and CDR2 is SYGVQD (reference sequence). After removal of 2 bases from V and 5 bases from J, the junction contained 5 bases not matched to a gene.

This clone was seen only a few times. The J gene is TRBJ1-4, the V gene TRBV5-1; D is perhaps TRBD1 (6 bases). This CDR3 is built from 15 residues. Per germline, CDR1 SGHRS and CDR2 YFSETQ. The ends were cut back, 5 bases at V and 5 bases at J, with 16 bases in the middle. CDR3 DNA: TGCGCCAGCAGTCAGGGCGCAGGGGAAAATGAAAAACTGTTTTTT. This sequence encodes CASSQGAGENEKLFF. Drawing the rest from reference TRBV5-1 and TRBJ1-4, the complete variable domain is KAGVTQTPRYLIKTRGQQVTLSCSPISGHRSVSWYQQTPGQGLQFLFEYFSETQRNKGNFPGRFSGRQFSNSRSEMNVSTLELGDSALYLCASSQGAGENEKLFFGSGTQLSVL.

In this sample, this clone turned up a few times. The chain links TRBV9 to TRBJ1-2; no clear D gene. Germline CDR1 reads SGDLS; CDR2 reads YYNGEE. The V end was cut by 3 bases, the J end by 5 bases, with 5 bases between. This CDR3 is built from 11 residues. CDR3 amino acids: CASSAPYGYTF. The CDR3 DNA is TGTGCCAGCAGCGCCCCTTATGGCTACACCTTC.

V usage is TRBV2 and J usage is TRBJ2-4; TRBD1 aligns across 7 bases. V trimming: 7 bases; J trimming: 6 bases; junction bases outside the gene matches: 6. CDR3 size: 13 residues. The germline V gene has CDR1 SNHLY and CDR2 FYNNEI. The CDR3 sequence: CASNWDSGNIQYF. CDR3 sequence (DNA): TGTGCCAGCAACTGGGACAGTGGAAACATTCAGTACTTC.

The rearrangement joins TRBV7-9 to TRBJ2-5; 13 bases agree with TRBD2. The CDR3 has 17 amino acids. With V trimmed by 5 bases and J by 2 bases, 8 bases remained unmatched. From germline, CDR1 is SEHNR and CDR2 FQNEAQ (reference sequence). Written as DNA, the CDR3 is TGTGCCAGCAGCATCCTTGGACTAGCGGGGGCACAAGAGACCCAGTACTTC. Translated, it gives CASSILGLAGAQETQYF.

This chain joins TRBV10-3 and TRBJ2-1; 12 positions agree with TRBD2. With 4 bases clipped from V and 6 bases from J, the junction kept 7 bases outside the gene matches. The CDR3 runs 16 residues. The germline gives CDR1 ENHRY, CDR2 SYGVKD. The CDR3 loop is CAISAWTSGTSNEQFF. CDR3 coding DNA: TGTGCCATCAGTGCATGGACTAGCGGGACGAGCAATGAGCAGTTCTTC.

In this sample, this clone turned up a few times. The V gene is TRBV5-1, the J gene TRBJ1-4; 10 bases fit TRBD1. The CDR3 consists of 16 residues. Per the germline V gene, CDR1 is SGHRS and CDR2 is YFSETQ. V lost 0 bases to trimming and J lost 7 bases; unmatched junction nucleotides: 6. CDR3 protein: CASSLGPGQGSEKLFF. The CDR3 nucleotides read TGCGCCAGCAGCTTGGGACCGGGACAGGGGAGTGAAAAACTGTTTTTT.

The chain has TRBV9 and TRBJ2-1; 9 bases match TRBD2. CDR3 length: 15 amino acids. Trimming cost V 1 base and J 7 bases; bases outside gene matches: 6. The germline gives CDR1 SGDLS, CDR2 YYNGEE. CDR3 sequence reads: CASSVTTSGKNEQFF. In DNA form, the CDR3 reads TGTGCCAGCAGCGTAACGACTAGCGGAAAAAATGAGCAGTTCTTC.

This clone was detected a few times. CDR3 in amino acids: CASSGPEPTDTQYF. The CDR3 coding sequence is TGTGCCAGTAGCGGGCCCGAACCCACAGATACGCAGTATTTT. The V and J genes are TRBV6-6 and TRBJ2-3, with 7 bases aligning to TRBD2. The V gene end was trimmed by 9 bases and the J gene end by 2 bases; junction bases not matched to a gene: 8. Germline V CDR1 and CDR2: MNHNY, SVGAGI (reference sequence). The CDR3 has 14 amino acids.

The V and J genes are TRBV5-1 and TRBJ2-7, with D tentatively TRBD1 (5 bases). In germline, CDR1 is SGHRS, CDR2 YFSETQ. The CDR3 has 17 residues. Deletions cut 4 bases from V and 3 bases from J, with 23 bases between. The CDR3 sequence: CASSADPGSAKFYEQYF. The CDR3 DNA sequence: TGCGCCAGCAGCGCAGACCCAGGGTCGGCTAAATTCTACGAGCAGTACTTC.

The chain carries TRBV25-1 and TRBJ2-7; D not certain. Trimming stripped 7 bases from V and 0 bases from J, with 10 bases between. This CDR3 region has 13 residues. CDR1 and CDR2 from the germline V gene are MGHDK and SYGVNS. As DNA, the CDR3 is TGTGCCAGCAAGTCGACAAACTCCTACGAGCAGTACTTC. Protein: CASKSTNSYEQYF.

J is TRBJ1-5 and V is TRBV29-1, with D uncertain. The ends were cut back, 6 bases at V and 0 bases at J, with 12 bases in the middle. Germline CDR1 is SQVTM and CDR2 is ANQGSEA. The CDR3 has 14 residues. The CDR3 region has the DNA TGCAGCGTAGGCACAGATTATAGCAATCAGCCCCAGCATTTT. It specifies CSVGTDYSNQPQHF.

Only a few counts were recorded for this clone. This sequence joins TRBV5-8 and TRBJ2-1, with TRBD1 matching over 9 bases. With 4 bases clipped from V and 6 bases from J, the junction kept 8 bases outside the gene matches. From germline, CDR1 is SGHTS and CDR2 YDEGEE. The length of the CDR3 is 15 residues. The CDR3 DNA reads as TGTGCCAGCAGCCGCCGGACAGGGGCGGCCAATGAGCAGTTCTTC. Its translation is CASSRRTGAANEQFF.

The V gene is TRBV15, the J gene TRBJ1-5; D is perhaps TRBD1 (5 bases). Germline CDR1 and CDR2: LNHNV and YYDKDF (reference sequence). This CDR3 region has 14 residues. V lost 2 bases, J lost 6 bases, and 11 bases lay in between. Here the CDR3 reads CATSRPEGTQPQHF. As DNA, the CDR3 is TGTGCCACCAGCAGACCGGAGGGGACTCAGCCCCAGCATTTT.

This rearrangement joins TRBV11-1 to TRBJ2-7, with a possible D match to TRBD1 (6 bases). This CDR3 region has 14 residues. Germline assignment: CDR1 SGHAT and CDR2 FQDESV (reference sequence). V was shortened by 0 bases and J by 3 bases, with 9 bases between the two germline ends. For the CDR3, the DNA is TGTGCCAGCAGCTTAGCGGGACAATTCTACGAGCAGTACTTC. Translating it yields CASSLAGQFYEQYF.

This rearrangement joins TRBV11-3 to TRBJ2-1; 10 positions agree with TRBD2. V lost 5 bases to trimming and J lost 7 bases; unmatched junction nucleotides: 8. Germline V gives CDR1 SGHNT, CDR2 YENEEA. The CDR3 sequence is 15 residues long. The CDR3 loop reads CASSPLAGKGNEQFF. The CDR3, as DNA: TGTGCCAGCAGCCCACTAGCGGGAAAGGGGAATGAGCAGTTCTTC.

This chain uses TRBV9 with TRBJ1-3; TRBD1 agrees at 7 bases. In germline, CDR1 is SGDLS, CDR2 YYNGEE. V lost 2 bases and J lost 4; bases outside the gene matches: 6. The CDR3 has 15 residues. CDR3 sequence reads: CASSVDRVQGNTIYF. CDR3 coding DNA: TGTGCCAGCAGCGTCGACAGGGTGCAAGGAAACACCATATATTTT.

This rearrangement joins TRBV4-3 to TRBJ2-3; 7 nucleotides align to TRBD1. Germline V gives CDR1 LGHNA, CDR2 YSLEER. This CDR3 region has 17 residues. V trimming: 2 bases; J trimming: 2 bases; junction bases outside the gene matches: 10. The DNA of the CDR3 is TGCGCCAGCAGCCAAAGAGGGGACAGCGCTTTCACAGATACGCAGTATTTT. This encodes CASSQRGDSAFTDTQYF.

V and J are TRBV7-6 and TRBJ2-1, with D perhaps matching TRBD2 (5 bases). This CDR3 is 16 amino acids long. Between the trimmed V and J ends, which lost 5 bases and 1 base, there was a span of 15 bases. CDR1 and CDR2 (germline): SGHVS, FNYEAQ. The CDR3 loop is CASSNPYGESYNEQFF. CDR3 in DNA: TGTGCCAGCAGCAATCCCTATGGGGAGTCCTACAATGAGCAGTTCTTC.

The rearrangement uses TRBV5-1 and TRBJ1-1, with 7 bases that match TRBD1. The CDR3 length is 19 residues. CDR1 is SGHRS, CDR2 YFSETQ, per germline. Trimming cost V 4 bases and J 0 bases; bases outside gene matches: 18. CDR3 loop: CASSRGDISRGNMNTEAFF. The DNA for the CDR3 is TGCGCCAGCAGCCGAGGGGACATTTCCAGGGGGAACATGAACACTGAAGCTTTCTTT. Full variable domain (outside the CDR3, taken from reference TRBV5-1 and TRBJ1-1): KAGVTQTPRYLIKTRGQQVTLSCSPISGHRSVSWYQQTPGQGLQFLFEYFSETQRNKGNFPGRFSGRQFSNSRSEMNVSTLELGDSALYLCASSRGDISRGNMNTEAFFGQGTRLTVV.

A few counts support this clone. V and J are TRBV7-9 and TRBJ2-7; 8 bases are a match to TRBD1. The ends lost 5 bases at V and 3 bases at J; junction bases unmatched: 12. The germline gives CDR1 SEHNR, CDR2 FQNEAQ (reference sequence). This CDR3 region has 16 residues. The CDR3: CASSPSPGTGLYEQYF. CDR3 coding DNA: TGTGCCAGCAGCCCTTCCCCCGGGACAGGCCTCTACGAGCAGTACTTC. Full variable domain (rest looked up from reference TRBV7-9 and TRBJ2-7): DTGVSQNPRHKITKRGQNVTFRCDPISEHNRLYWYRQTLGQGPEFLTYFQNEAQLEKSRLLSDRFSAERPKGSFSTLEIQRTEQGDSAMYLCASSPSPGTGLYEQYFGPGTRLTVT.